This TCR beta chain stems from a study of shared clonotypes between healthy human individuals (dated by TCRdb to 2020 to 2021). The study in broad terms: A couple of women and a few men aged 18 to 49 years were included in the cohort. Per donor, three plates each were used for CD4 naive and CD4 memory, two for CD8 naive, and one for CD8 memory. Blood TCR repertoires of five healthy adults were deeply sequenced to estimate repertoire size and the extent of clonotype sharing between individuals. Per donor, leukapheresis produced somewhere between about 0.85 and 10 billion PBMCs. To increase sequencing depth and limit assay-specific biases, TCR repertoire library preparation and sequencing were carried out by different laboratories using diverse techniques. Points the paper makes about the study in general: Incomplete sequencing was indicated by rarefaction of sorted-subset datasets, despite the large sequencing depth. Sampling was limited to blood, and TCR repertoires in tissue likely differ from TCR repertoires in blood. Naive subsets generally had larger estimated clonotype richness than memory subsets did. Pairwise subsampling led to the expectation that sequencing depth would affect the degree of clonotype sharing among donors. Because the study included only a small number of donors, the genetic and exposure-history diversity represented was limited. Sharing across four donors was observed for around 5% of naive CD4, around 3.5% of naive CD8, over 2% of memory CD4, and about 0.38% of memory CD8 clonotypes. Higher generation probabilities were observed for clonotypes shared by all four sorted-subset donors than for non-shared clonotypes.

Reading from cysteine to phenylalanine, the CDR3 counts 15 amino acids. Of the read, only the CDR3 DNA is kept; its 45 bases are in frame from base 1. Trimming leaves V shorter by 3 bases and J shorter by 4 bases, with the junction holding 4 bases beyond the gene matches. The CDR1 and CDR2 encoded by the germline V gene are SGHAT and FQNNGV. Using the deep immunoSEQ assay, multiplex PCR amplified TCR CDR3 regions from genomic DNA. Genomic DNA extracted from each cell subset was distributed evenly over all wells of several immunoSEQ 96-well plates, and each plate served as one replicate. For sorted subsets, each replicate PCR was loaded with roughly 190 ng genomic DNA, equivalent to about 30,000 T cell genomes. Purified libraries were quantified with a Qubit 3.0 fluorometer, sized on a Bioanalyzer 2100, and re-quantified with the KAPA Library Quantification kit. Every immunoSEQ 96-well plate was sequenced on a dedicated single-read 150-cycle Illumina NextSeq 550 flow cell. The authors processed their data as follows. The immunoSEQ output contained only junctional sequences without quality scores, so filtering could not match that applied to full-length reads. Sequences were annotated with PyIR, a Python wrapper for IgBLAST v1.9, and V/J genes and CDR3 were assigned using IMGT germline references. Reads with weak V/J assignments (E-value above 1e-6), missing CDR3, stop codons, out-of-frame junctions, or ambiguous translated residues were removed. V3J clonotypes were defined by identical inferred V gene, J gene, and CDR3 amino acid sequence. To compute the percentage overlap between repertoires, the number of shared unique clonotypes was divided by the size of the smaller repertoire. RTK rarefaction, the Chao1 estimator, and Recon v2.1 estimates of unobserved clonotypes were used to assess repertoire richness. Generation probabilities for all TCRbeta clonotypes obtained by the gDNA method from a few donors were computed using OLGA. TCRdb's version of the immuneACCESS table is confined to in-frame rearrangements and falls short of the full clone set. An unresolved V gene accounts for under half of the shortfall where checked; the remainder is of unknown origin. V, J and clone size are taken as reported in that table, and D and trimming were inferred from the DNA itself. This sample lists over a million clones; roughly 96% were detected once. The ten largest account for roughly 1.2% of the sample.

The donors were healthy, HIV-negative adults who had no recently reported acute infections or vaccinations. Every donor was a Caucasian adult living in Nashville, Tennessee, USA. CD4+ T cells were enriched by magnetic negative selection, after which naive cells were positively selected on CD45RA and the negative fraction was taken as the memory subset. Blood was obtained by leukapheresis, after which PBMCs were separated by Ficoll-Histopaque density gradient centrifugation and cryopreserved in liquid nitrogen vapor phase. Purity and quantity of every magnetically sorted T cell population were checked by analytical flow cytometry. Genomic DNA was isolated from every sorted fraction and measured by UV absorbance on a Nanodrop 2000c. On this clone itself: The target of this receptor is not known. No base quality values were provided; no much bigger clone lies one nucleotide off.

The TCR originated in a man younger than 45 in good health. The material sequenced was naive CD4+ T cells sorted from blood. What this sample's cell subset or site label stands for: CD45RA+ positively selected. In this chain, TRBV11-2 is recombined with TRBJ2-1, with 9 bases in between that match TRBD1. The CDR3 region: CASSLMGQGYNEQFF. The DNA is as follows: TGTGCCAGCAGCTTGATGGGACAGGGATACAATGAGCAGTTCTTC. Where the CDR3 stops, the reference TRBV11-2 and TRBJ2-1 genes take over; the full variable domain is EAGVAQSPRYKIIEKRQSVAFWCNPISGHATLYWYQQILGQGPKLLIQFQNNGVVDDSQLPKDRFSAERLKGVDSTLKIQPAKLEDSAVYLCASSLMGQGYNEQFFGPGTRLTVL.